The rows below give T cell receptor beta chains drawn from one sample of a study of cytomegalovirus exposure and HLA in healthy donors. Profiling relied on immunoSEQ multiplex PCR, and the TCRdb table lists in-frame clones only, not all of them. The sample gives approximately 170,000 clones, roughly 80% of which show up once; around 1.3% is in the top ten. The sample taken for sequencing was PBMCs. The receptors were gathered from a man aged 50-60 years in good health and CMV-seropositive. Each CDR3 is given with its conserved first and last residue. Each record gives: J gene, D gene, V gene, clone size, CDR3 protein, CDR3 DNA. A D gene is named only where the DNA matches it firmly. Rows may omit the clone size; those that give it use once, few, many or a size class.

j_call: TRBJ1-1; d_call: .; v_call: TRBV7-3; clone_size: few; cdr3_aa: CASSLNLQGEAFF; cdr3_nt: TGTGCCAGCAGCTTAAATCTACAGGGAGAAGCTTTCTTT
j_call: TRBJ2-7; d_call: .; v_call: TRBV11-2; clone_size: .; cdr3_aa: CASSLDKVGEQYF; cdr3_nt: TGTGCCAGCAGCTTAGATAAAGTCGGCGAGCAGTACTTC
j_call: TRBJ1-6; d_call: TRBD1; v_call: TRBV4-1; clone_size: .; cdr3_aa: CASSHPGQNSPLHF; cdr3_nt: TGCGCCAGCAGCCACCCGGGACAGAATTCACCCCTCCACTTT
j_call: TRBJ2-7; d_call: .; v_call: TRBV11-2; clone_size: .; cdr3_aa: CASSLQGYEQYF; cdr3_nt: TGTGCCAGCAGCTTACAGGGCTACGAGCAGTACTTC
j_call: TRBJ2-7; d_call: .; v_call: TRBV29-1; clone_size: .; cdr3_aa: CSVGGVAVSYEQYF; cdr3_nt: TGCAGCGTTGGGGGGGTAGCGGTGTCCTACGAGCAGTACTTC
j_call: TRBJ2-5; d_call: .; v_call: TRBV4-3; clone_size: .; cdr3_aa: CASSQDRGETQYF; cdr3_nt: TGCGCCAGCAGCCAAGACAGGGGAGAGACCCAGTACTTC
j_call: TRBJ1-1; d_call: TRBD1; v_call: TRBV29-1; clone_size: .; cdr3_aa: CSGDRDTEAFF; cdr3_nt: TGCAGCGGGGACAGGGACACTGAAGCTTTCTTT
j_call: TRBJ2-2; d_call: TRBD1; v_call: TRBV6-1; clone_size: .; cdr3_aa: CASRSDRGTGELFF; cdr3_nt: TGTGCCAGCAGGTCGGACAGGGGGACCGGGGAGCTGTTTTTT
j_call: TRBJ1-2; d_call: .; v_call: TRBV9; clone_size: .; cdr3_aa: CASRANNGYTF; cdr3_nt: TGTGCCAGCAGAGCGAATAATGGCTACACCTTC
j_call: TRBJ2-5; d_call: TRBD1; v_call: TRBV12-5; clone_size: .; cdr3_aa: CASGFLQGAIATDRETQYF; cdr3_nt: TGTGCTAGTGGTTTCTTGCAGGGGGCGATAGCTACCGACCGAGAGACCCAGTACTTC
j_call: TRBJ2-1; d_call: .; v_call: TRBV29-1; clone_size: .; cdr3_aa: CSVEDRGGHNEQFF; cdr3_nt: TGCAGCGTTGAAGATAGGGGAGGACACAATGAGCAGTTCTTC
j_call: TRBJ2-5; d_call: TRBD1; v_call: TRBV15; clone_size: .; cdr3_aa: CATRDRTGMGQETQYF; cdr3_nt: TGTGCCACCAGGGACCGGACAGGGATGGGGCAAGAGACCCAGTACTTC
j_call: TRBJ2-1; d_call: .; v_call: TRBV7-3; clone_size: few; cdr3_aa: CASSLMAGGSYNEQFF; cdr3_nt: TGTGCCAGCAGCTTAATGGCGGGCGGCTCCTACAATGAGCAGTTCTTC
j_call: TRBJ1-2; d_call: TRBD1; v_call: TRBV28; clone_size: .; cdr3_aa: CAITPGQAHSYGYTF; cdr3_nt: TGTGCCATTACGCCGGGACAGGCGCACTCCTATGGCTACACCTTC
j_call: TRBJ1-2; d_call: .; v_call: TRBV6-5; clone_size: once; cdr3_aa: CASRVTETNYGYTF; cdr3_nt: TGTGCCAGCAGGGTGACGGAGACTAACTATGGCTACACCTTC
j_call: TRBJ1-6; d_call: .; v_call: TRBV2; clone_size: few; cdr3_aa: CASSSRPGRNSPLHF; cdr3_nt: TGTGCCAGCAGTTCTAGGCCAGGGAGGAATTCACCCCTCCACTTT
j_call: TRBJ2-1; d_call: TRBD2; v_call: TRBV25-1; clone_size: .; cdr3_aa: CASSESGTSGYNEQFF; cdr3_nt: TGTGCCAGCAGTGAATCCGGGACTAGCGGCTACAATGAGCAGTTCTTC
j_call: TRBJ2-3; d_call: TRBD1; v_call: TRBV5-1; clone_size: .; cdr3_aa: CASSFGTGEDTQYF; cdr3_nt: TGCGCCAGCAGCTTCGGGACAGGGGAAGATACGCAGTATTTT
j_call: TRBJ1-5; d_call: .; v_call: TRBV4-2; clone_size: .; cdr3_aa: CASSEVGPGHQPQHF; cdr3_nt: TGTGCCAGCAGTGAAGTAGGCCCAGGGCATCAGCCCCAGCATTTT
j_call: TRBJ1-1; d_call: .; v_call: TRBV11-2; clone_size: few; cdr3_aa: CASSLVQGGTEAFF; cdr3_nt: TGTGCCAGCAGCTTAGTTCAGGGTGGTACTGAAGCTTTCTTT